A selection of T cell receptor beta chains follows, all from one sample in a study of T-cell memory formation after mild COVID-19. TCRdb reprocessed the 5' RACE reads via MiXCR and lists one record per CDR3 protein. The sample yields 300,000 to 350,000 distinct CDR3 sequences, 13% to 15% seen once. Sequenced: PBMCs or a T cell subset sorted from them (not recorded which). These receptors came from a man in his late teens or twenties who had mild COVID-19 (a few samples of this study predate the infection). Cell type and time point are not known. CDR3s include the opening cysteine and the closing phenylalanine or tryptophan.

j_call v_call cdr3_aa
TRBJ2-5 TRBV5-1 CASSLVGAGETQYF
TRBJ1-1 TRBV7-2 CASSYIGLPEAFF
TRBJ2-6 TRBV12-3/TRBV12-4 CATSRRPGANVLTF
TRBJ2-3 TRBV7-2 CASSPRGPSTDTQYF
TRBJ2-7 TRBV4-1 CASSQDIGTALYEQYF
TRBJ1-3 TRBV7-2 CASSLGTNSGNTIYF
TRBJ1-2 TRBV15 CATSRVPTNYGYTF
TRBJ2-5 TRBV7-2 CASSLAPRGMRAQYF
TRBJ2-5 TRBV7-2 CASSLLAGAGQETQYF
TRBJ2-3 TRBV3-1 CASSQGGLDADTQYF
TRBJ1-3 TRBV12-3/TRBV12-4 CASSFGWWISGNTIYF
TRBJ1-1 TRBV9 CASSVGTTGEAFF
TRBJ2-1 TRBV6-5 CASSYSQENEQFF
TRBJ2-6 TRBV2 CASSPRWSSGANVLTF
TRBJ2-3 TRBV9 CASSADRNTDTQYF
TRBJ2-1 TRBV19 CASSRLAGGISSYNEQFF
TRBJ2-2 TRBV12-3/TRBV12-4 CASSLAVHRELFF
TRBJ1-1 TRBV20-1 CSARLPGQGGSEAFF
TRBJ2-3 TRBV20-1 CSALGLAGLSSTDTQYF
TRBJ2-7 TRBV12-3/TRBV12-4 CASSLAVYRGTYEQYF
TRBJ2-3 TRBV20-1 CSARDPGRRRVTDTQYF
TRBJ1-5 TRBV7-8 CASSPTSASNQPQHF
TRBJ2-1 TRBV11-2 CASSPRTGAYNEQFF
TRBJ2-3 TRBV5-1 CASSDTGQYPDTQYF
TRBJ1-4 TRBV6-1 CASSESNEKLFF
TRBJ2-2 TRBV28 CASSLRFWGPNTGELFF
TRBJ1-2 TRBV7-2 CASSQRSGLHGYTF
TRBJ1-3 TRBV6-5 CASSYSKGLRGNTIYF
TRBJ2-2 TRBV5-1 CASSSRDRGPGGELFF
TRBJ2-1 TRBV9 CASSAGGSSYNEQFF
TRBJ2-2 TRBV7-9 CASSPAKSGELFF
TRBJ2-1 TRBV6-6 CASEGARNEQFF
TRBJ2-7 TRBV7-3 CASSLTGQGSYEQYF
TRBJ2-5 TRBV20-1 CSARGLAGVETQYF
TRBJ2-7 TRBV6-2/TRBV6-3 CASSYPDSPRGEQYF
TRBJ1-4 TRBV4-2 CASSQVGQGTEKLFF
TRBJ2-7 TRBV28 CATEAGDGYEQYF